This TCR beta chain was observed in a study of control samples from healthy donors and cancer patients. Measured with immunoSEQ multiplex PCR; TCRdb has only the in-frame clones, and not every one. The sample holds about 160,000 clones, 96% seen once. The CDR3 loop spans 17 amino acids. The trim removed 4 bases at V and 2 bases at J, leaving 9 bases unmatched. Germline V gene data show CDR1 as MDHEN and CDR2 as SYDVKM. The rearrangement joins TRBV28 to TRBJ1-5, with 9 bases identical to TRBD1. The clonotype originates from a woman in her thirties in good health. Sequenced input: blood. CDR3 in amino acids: CASSSSGTGRRNQPQHF. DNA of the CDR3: TGTGCCAGCAGTTCTTCCGGGACAGGGAGGCGCAATCAGCCCCAGCATTTT. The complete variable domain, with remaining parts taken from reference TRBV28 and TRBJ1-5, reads DVKVTQSSRYLVKRTGEKVFLECVQDMDHENMFWYRQDPGLGLRLIYFSYDVKMKEKGDIPEGYSVSREKKERFSLILESASTNQTSMYLCASSSSGTGRRNQPQHFGDGTRLSIL.